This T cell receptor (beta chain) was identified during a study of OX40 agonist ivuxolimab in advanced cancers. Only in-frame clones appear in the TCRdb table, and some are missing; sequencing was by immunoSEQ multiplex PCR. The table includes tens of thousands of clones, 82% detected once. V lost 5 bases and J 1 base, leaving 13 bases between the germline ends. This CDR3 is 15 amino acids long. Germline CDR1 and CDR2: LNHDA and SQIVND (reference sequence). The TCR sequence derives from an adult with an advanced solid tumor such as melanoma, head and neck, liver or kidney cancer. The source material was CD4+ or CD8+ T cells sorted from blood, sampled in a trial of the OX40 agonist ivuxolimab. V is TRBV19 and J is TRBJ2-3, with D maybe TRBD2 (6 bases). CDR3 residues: CASSVDSGGTDTQYF. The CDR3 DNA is TGTGCCAGTAGTGTTGATAGCGGAGGCACAGATACGCAGTATTTT.